This T cell receptor beta chain was captured in a study of cytomegalovirus exposure and HLA in healthy donors (TCRdb year 2017). Study-wide context: According to an earlier analysis of 587 of the donors, about 180 million T cells yielded over 90 million unique TCR beta sequences and approximately 300 Gb of sequence data. All discovery cohort repertoires had been generated using a single sequencing platform. In the later analysis, no new phenotypic data were used to find candidate immune exposures; instead, reliance was placed on TCR beta sequences and their occurrence across donors. The number of donors typed differed by locus, with about 629-630 for A, B, C, DRB1 and DQB1, 522 for DQA1, over 600 for DPA1, and 400 to 490 for DPB1. To study patterns of TCR occurrence, a later analysis re-analyzed previously published TCR beta repertoires from around 660 donors and added high-resolution HLA genotyping. The study used immunosequencing to profile the T cell repertoires of under 700 subjects and linked those repertoires to cytomegalovirus serostatus. Across 398 genotyped donors of the cohort, an average of roughly 250,000 unique TCR beta nucleotide sequences per donor were sequenced, and roughly 20% of those sequences were non-productive. HLA typing covered class I and class II loci at four-digit resolution. Donor age, sex, ethnicity and CMV serostatus were compiled together with the repertoire data. A later genetic analysis took genome-wide SNP genotypes for about three fifths of the 666 donors and used that subset as a discovery cohort. Among the approximately 400 genotyped donors, around 81% belonged to the genetic ancestry cluster associated with self-reported Caucasian donors. Because of strong linkage in the cohort, four to six DR-DQ haplotypes were treated as single units for association and clustering. A separate validation cohort of over 95 different subjects was used in addition to the approximately 610-subject first cohort. An earlier analysis of around 540 of the donors applied high-throughput TCR beta sequencing to assess whether each TCR beta V gene segment acted as functional or pseudogenic. The study aimed to test whether signatures of past pathogen exposure could be identified by cataloging public T cell receptors. To predict cytomegalovirus infection status, the study combined high-throughput TCR immunosequencing, statistical association of individual TCRs with disease status, and machine learning. About 310 gigabases of sequencing data and 70 million to 100 million unique TCR sequences were included in an early release covering about 600 HLA-typed donors.

Summary of the overall study and its limitations: An earlier analysis of around 600 of the donors showed that most TCR beta V segments appeared in productive rearrangements either about 87% or about 30% of the time, which broadly matched IMGT annotations. According to a later analysis, parvovirus B19, influenza, CMV and Epstein-Barr virus appeared linked to several top co-occurrence clusters. In vitro tests confirmed that three of the cytomegalovirus-associated TCR beta chains recognize cytomegalovirus antigens. Linkage disequilibrium might explain the correlated functional status among segregating V segments, but an unknown experimental factor could not be excluded. A later analysis found that HLA-associated TCR beta chains were more clonally expanded and had lower generation probabilities than equally common non-associated chains. A later analysis found that TCR association rates varied across HLA loci, with DRB1 alleles showing the most associated TCRs and HLA-C alleles the fewest. According to the authors, the approach could potentially be generalized to other disease states and immunological phenotypes. This cohort had only TCR beta chains sequenced, and the lack of alpha or paired-chain data limited which features could be detected. At a false discovery rate of 0.05, a later analysis linked 16,000 or so TCR beta sequences to specific HLA alleles. A group of highly shared sequence variants was considered likely to be a technical artifact of the sequencing pipeline. Roughly uniform sequencing depth across donors was assumed in presence/absence analyses, although this assumption may not hold. Because the 87-base-pair reads could not distinguish some IMGT-functional V segments, including TRBV6-2 and TRBV6-3, those segments were excluded. Strong co-occurrence of HLA alleles, especially DR and DQ, made assigning TCR associations to individual alleles difficult. A later analysis found that most CMV-associated TCR beta chains appeared HLA-restricted, with HLA associations seemingly driven largely by CMV exposure. Compared with the approximately 670-donor mean, donors in an Asian-associated ancestry cluster had fewer N-insertions in productive TCRs, according to a later genetic analysis. HLA typing was unavailable for some donors at each locus, so association tests used only the typed subset. Because counts were too low, 15 to 20 rarely observed V segments, including chromosome 9 orphons, were left out of the earlier analysis of roughly 600 of the donors. The study gave a list of about 150 TCR beta chains associated with cytomegalovirus. A further reported finding was that TCR beta sequences accurately predicted the HLA-A and HLA-B alleles for most subjects in the first cohort. Most TCR sequences were observed very rarely across donors, whereas some public TCRs were present in many individuals. The classifier was reported to diagnose cytomegalovirus status with high specificity and sensitivity in both the original cohort and the validation cohort. An association between a missense DCLRE1C variant and V-gene and J-gene trimming of TCR beta chains was found in a later genetic analysis and replicated in an independent cohort. The only immune exposure information available for the cohort was CMV serostatus.

There are 16 amino acids in the CDR3, from cysteine to phenylalanine inclusive. Of all the DNA, just the CDR3 is kept, 48 bases in frame from base 1. As encoded in the germline V gene, CDR1 is SNHLY while CDR2 is FYNNEI. Between the V and J ends, shortened by 1 base and 0 bases respectively, the junction contains 10 bases. The cohort comprised some 730 healthy bone marrow donors. At the time of sampling, every cohort member was nominally healthy, though immune exposures that went unrecorded were likely present. The donor tested CMV seronegative and was one of the 352 seronegative cohort members. Each donor provided a peripheral blood sample, and peripheral blood mononuclear cells were used for TCR beta sequencing. Genomic DNA was extracted from the blood cell samples with the Qiagen DNeasy Blood Extraction Kit. Notes on this clone: Its recognized antigen is unknown. It has no much larger one-base neighbor in the sample; base qualities were not kept.

The library relied on the immunoSEQ multiplex PCR assay. For the multiplex PCR, a mixture combining 60 forward primers for TCR Vbeta segments and 13 reverse primers for TCR Jbeta segments was used. The CDR3 region of rearranged TCR beta genes was amplified from genomic DNA by a multiplex PCR assay. The amplified TCR beta libraries were sequenced on the Illumina HiSeq System as 87-base-pair reads. The published analysis was carried out like this. Across the 670 or so repertoires, a later analysis counted tens of millions of unique TCR beta chains, about 10 million of which were shared by at least two donors. A nearest-neighbor algorithm error-corrected the raw reads and collapsed the reads into unique sequences, merging closely related sequences to remove PCR and sequencing errors. Alignment of CDR3 sequences to IMGT reference sequences was used to assign V, D and J gene segments. For a sequence to be retained, a match of at least six nucleotides to both a V gene segment and a J gene segment was required. A rearrangement was called productive if the CDR3 had no stop codons and remained in frame with V and J, and every other rearrangement was called non-productive. CDR3 was defined according to IMGT convention as the region running from the second conserved V-encoded cysteine to the conserved J-encoded phenylalanine. The earlier analysis of roughly 590 of the donors excluded sequences that lacked an unambiguous match to a single V gene segment. An earlier analysis of fewer than 750 of the donors classified V segments as functional when productive rearrangements were above 56.7% and as segregating when the standard deviation between donors was above 5%. A statistical classification framework was developed to diagnose cytomegalovirus status using the catalog of TCR beta chain sequences. In a later analysis, V and J genes were assigned by comparing TCR nucleotide sequences against IMGT/GENE-DB human TR gene sequences. Using the TCRdist pipeline, a later analysis assigned CDR3 sequences along with most-parsimonious VDJ recombination scenarios. In a later analysis, each TCR beta chain was defined by its CDR3 amino acid sequence together with its V-gene family, and reads without a unique V-gene family were excluded. A later analysis removed 592 highly shared, low-generation-probability nucleotide sequences to deal with suspected cross-contamination and a sequencing artifact. A later analysis calculated a clonal expansion index for each public chain from normalized within-repertoire ranks of inferred template counts. In a later analysis, generation probabilities were computed using a VDJ recombination model fitted to out-of-frame rearrangements, and the results were checked against IGoR. A later analysis scored TCR-TCR, TCR-HLA and TCR-CMV co-occurrence with hypergeometric tests, applying a repertoire-size bias correction to TCR pairs. A later analysis estimated false discovery rates by permuting HLA or CMV assignments 20 times. In a later analysis, co-occurring TCRs were grouped using DBSCAN, with TCRdist sequence similarity added in when clustering inside HLA-allele-positive subsets. For co-occurrence clustering, repertoires with fewer than 30,000 or more than 120,000 public chains were excluded, along with a handful of repertoires with anomalous nucleotide sharing. The source is immuneACCESS, and TCRdb retained only in-frame sequences with V and J called. Part of the clones is not carried over; for the studies checked, unresolved V genes explain less than half of this, and the remainder is unexplained. The V and J calls and clone size are taken from that table; D and trimming were inferred from the DNA. This sample holds approximately 160,000 clones; around four fifths were observed only once. In total, the top ten clones hold about 2.1% of the sample.

Sequenced: PBMCs. The sequence was collected from a woman younger than 30 in good health and CMV-seronegative. The sequence links TRBV2 to TRBJ2-1; too little of a D gene remains to name it. CDR3 protein: CASSEGGPLSYNEQFF. DNA sequence: TGTGCCAGCAGTGAAGGCGGCCCACTCTCCTACAATGAGCAGTTCTTC.